This entry describes one TCR beta chain. This receptor's antigen is unknown. No much larger clonotype is one base removed from it; base qualities were not supplied. The sample is drawn from a study of blood T cell repertoires in COVID-19 (dated by TCRdb to 2020 to 2021). For context, the study as a whole: Collaborator samples came from the United States, Italy and Spain and covered acute and convalescent phases of COVID-19. The material from the prospective study consisted of cDNA or gDNA derived from T cells, B-cell-depleted T cells, or PBMCs. The dataset comprised deeply sampled blood TCRbeta repertoires from subjects exposed to, actively infected with, or recovered from COVID-19. A freely available public database, intended as a resource for researchers studying the immune response to SARS-CoV-2, is where the repertoires were released. The samples were drawn from two sources: the first 160 participants of the ongoing ImmuneRACE study, and 1,000 to 1,500 subjects contributed by 6 global collaborators. Nearly every sample came with metadata listing a de-identified subject ID, COVID-19 status, age in years and sex. HLA class I and class II types, where available, came from metadata supplied by the sample provider rather than from assay-based typing.

The collaborating institutions used their own protocols to collect whole blood in K2EDTA tubes. For TCRbeta analysis, collaborators shipped samples in one of three forms: frozen whole blood, isolated PBMCs, or DNA extracted from either of those sample types. General findings and caveats noted by the study authors: The quantity of clinical and demographic metadata differed by source and by participant and was supplied without curation.

Including cysteine and phenylalanine, the CDR3 has 18 amino acids. The retained sequence is limited to the CDR3, 54 bases, with the frame set at the first base. CDR1 SGHTA and CDR2 FQGTGA are derived from the germline V gene. At the junction V is shortened by 5 bases and J by 0 bases; bases outside the gene matches: 9. The immunoSEQ Assay, a bias-controlled multiplex PCR, was used to amplify TCRbeta CDR3 regions from genomic DNA. In the paper's pipeline: The number of nucleated cells in each sample was estimated from the amplification of reference gene primers within the assay. Sequence reads were collapsed and filtered to measure the absolute abundance of every unique TCRbeta CDR3 rearrangement. Productive Simpson clonality was computed per sample as the square root of Simpson's diversity index over productive rearrangements. TCRdb limited this immuneACCESS table to in-frame rearrangements with V and J called. A share of clones is missing; checked studies link under half to unresolved V genes, and the rest is unexplained. V, J and clone size reflect that table, while D and trimming were determined from the DNA. For this sample the table gives roughly 100,000 clones, of which approximately 80% were detected only once. The ten largest account for 4% to 5.5% of the sample.

The rearrangement combines TRBV7-3 with TRBJ2-2; TRBD1 matches 10 bases in the middle. The specimen sequenced was peripheral blood. The clonotype was recovered from a man in his 60s with acute or convalescent COVID-19. The bases read TGTGCCAGCAGCCATCTGGACAGGGGGGTTGCGAACACCGGGGAGCTGTTTTTT. The resulting protein is CASSHLDRGVANTGELFF.